The rows below give T cell receptor beta chains drawn from one sample of a study of T-cell reconstitution after alpha-beta-depleted transplantation in children. Via MiXCR, TCRdb re-called the PCR reads, giving one row per CDR3 protein. In the table there are some 830,000 distinct CDR3 sequences, about 15% of which are singletons. Sequenced material: PBMCs, mostly from graft donor cells, taken 360 days after TCRalphabeta/CD19-depleted stem cell transplant. The receptor source for this set is a male patient younger than 18 who had a stem cell transplant for acute lymphoblastic leukemia, so the T cells may come from the graft donor. The CDR3 runs from the conserved cysteine through the conserved F or W. A D gene is named only where the DNA matches it firmly. Not all rows give a size; the values are once, few, many and, for expanded clones, a class.

v_gene,j_gene,d_gene,abundance,CDR3nt,CDR3aa
TRBV12-3/TRBV12-4,TRBJ1-3,NA,NA,TGTGCCAGCAGTTTCCGGGATCACACCATATATTTT,CASSFRDHTIYF
TRBV3-1,TRBJ2-5,NA,few,TGTGCCAGCAGCCAAGTGGCACAACAAGAGACCCAGTACTTC,CASSQVAQQETQYF
TRBV6-6,TRBJ1-1,NA,few,TGTGCCAGCACCCTCGACGGGGGTACTGAAGCTTTCTTT,CASTLDGGTEAFF
TRBV18,TRBJ2-5,NA,many,TGTGCCAGCTCGCTGACAAACCAAGAGACCCAGTACTTC,CASSLTNQETQYF
TRBV12-3/TRBV12-4,TRBJ1-3,NA,NA,TGTGCCTGCAGTTTTGGGCAGGGAAGAAACACCATATATTTT,CACSFGQGRNTIYF
TRBV5-1,TRBJ2-2,TRBD2,few,TGCGCCAGCAGAGCGGGAGGGCCAGATGTCCCCACCGGGGAGCTGTTTTTT,CASRAGGPDVPTGELFF
TRBV5-1,TRBJ2-3,TRBD2,few,TGCGCCAGCAGCGTGACAGGACTAGCGATCTCAGATACGCAGTATTTT,CASSVTGLAISDTQYF
TRBV19,TRBJ2-1,NA,NA,TGTGCCAGTAGTATGACCGACACCTACTCCTACAATGAGCAGTTCTTC,CASSMTDTYSYNEQFF
TRBV5-6,TRBJ2-7,NA,NA,TGTGCCAGCAGCCGGCAAGACGAGCAGTACTTC,CASSRQDEQYF
TRBV5-1,TRBJ2-7,TRBD2,few,TGCGCCAGCAGACCCCTAGCGGGTGCCTACGAGCAGTACTTC,CASRPLAGAYEQYF
TRBV12-3/TRBV12-4,TRBJ2-7,TRBD2,NA,TGTGCCAGCAGTGGTGGGACTAGCGGGACCAGCGGCTACGAGCAGTACTTC,CASSGGTSGTSGYEQYF
TRBV5-1,TRBJ2-7,NA,many,TGCGCCAGCAGCTTAGCCGCCGGGAGCTACGAGCAGTACTTC,CASSLAAGSYEQYF
TRBV10-1,TRBJ2-1,TRBD2,NA,TGCGCCAGCATTGTGACTAGCGGGAGTAACGATGAGCAGTTCTTC,CASIVTSGSNDEQFF
TRBV7-9,TRBJ2-7,TRBD2,NA,TGTGCCAGCAGCTTTACGGGAGGGCCTTATTTTATCTCGGACGAGCAGTACTTC,CASSFTGGPYFISDEQYF
TRBV10-3,TRBJ2-7,NA,NA,TGTGCCATCAGTGTAGGCGGGGCGGCCTACGAGCAGTACTTC,CAISVGGAAYEQYF
TRBV7-2,TRBJ2-7,NA,few,TGTGCCAGCAGCCTACGTGGCCTCGGGCTAGGCTACGAGCAGTACTTC,CASSLRGLGLGYEQYF
TRBV10-3,TRBJ2-1,TRBD2,NA,TGTGCCATCAGTGTCAGTACTAGCGGGAGTGGTAGTGAGCAGTTCTTC,CAISVSTSGSGSEQFF
TRBV18,TRBJ2-3,TRBD1,NA,TGTGCCAGCTCCGAATGGCAGGGGGCAGGCACAGATACGCAGTATTTT,CASSEWQGAGTDTQYF
TRBV20-1,TRBJ2-7,NA,few,TGCAGTGCTACGAGACTAGAGCCCCCCTACGAGCAGTACTTC,CSATRLEPPYEQYF
TRBV3-1,TRBJ2-1,NA,NA,TGTGCCAGCAGCCACGTCCATAGCAGTGCCTACAATGAGCAGTTCTTC,CASSHVHSSAYNEQFF
TRBV5-1,TRBJ2-7,NA,NA,TGCGCCAGCAGCAGTTCAGGGTTTGGCGAGCAGTACTTC,CASSSSGFGEQYF
TRBV6-2/TRBV6-3,TRBJ1-1,NA,NA,TGTGCCTCCGCACTAGCTCCTTACACTGAAGCTTTCTTT,CASALAPYTEAFF
TRBV18,TRBJ2-7,TRBD1,NA,TGTGCCAGCTCACCACCGAGGACAGGCAGATTCTACGAGCAGTACTTC,CASSPPRTGRFYEQYF
TRBV21-1,TRBJ2-1,NA,few,TGTGCCAGCAGCAAAGAGCTGGGACTAGCGGGGGGATACAATGAGCAGTTCTTC,CASSKELGLAGGYNEQFF
TRBV7-8,TRBJ2-1,NA,many,TGTGCTAGCACGGGACTGAGCTCCTACAATGAGCAGTTCTTC,CASTGLSSYNEQFF
TRBV2,TRBJ2-2,NA,few,TGTGCCAGCAGTGAGGACAGCCGGAACACCGGGGAGCTGTTTTTT,CASSEDSRNTGELFF
TRBV9,TRBJ2-7,TRBD1,NA,TGTGCCAGCAGCGCGACCGGGACAGTTAGCGTATCCTACGAGCAGTACTTC,CASSATGTVSVSYEQYF
TRBV18,TRBJ2-7,NA,many,TGTGCCAGCTCACCACCGGGGCGAAGCTCCTACGAGCAGTACTTC,CASSPPGRSSYEQYF
TRBV7-9,TRBJ2-5,NA,few,TGTGCCAGCAGCTTCACCCAGGGTTCCGAGACCCAGTACTTC,CASSFTQGSETQYF
TRBV25-1,TRBJ2-7,NA,few,TGTGCCAGCACATACGGGGGCCACGAGCAGTACTTC,CASTYGGHEQYF
TRBV28,TRBJ1-3,NA,few,TGTGCCAGCGCTGTTCTAATCTCTGGAAACACCATATATTTT,CASAVLISGNTIYF
TRBV12-3/TRBV12-4,TRBJ2-1,NA,few,TGTGCCAGCAGTTGGGACGGCTACTCCTACAATGAGCAGTTCTTC,CASSWDGYSYNEQFF
TRBV7-8,TRBJ1-2,TRBD1,NA,TGTGCCAGCAGCAACTTTGGACAGGCCTATGGCTACACCTTC,CASSNFGQAYGYTF
TRBV5-1,TRBJ2-1,NA,few,TGCGCCAGCAGCTTGGCCAGGGAGACCTCCGCCCGTGAGCAGTTCTTC,CASSLARETSAREQFF
TRBV12-3/TRBV12-4,TRBJ1-2,NA,few,TGTGCCAGCAGCTCGGTAGGGGGTTTAACAAGATGGGGCTACACCTTC,CASSSVGGLTRWGYTF
TRBV5-1,TRBJ2-7,NA,few,TGCGCCAGCAGCTTGGTAGTCACAGGCTCCTACGAGCAGTACTTC,CASSLVVTGSYEQYF
TRBV5-1,TRBJ2-1,NA,few,TGCGCCAGCAGCTTCTCGGGACACTACAATGAGCAGTTCTTC,CASSFSGHYNEQFF
TRBV19,TRBJ1-1,TRBD1,NA,TGTGCCACCTCCCCTACCTGGGGACAGGGAAGGACTGAAGCTTTCTTT,CATSPTWGQGRTEAFF
TRBV5-1,TRBJ2-7,TRBD1,few,TGCGCCAGCAGCCAATTGAGGGACAGCACGTACTACGAGCAGTACTTC,CASSQLRDSTYYEQYF
TRBV18,TRBJ2-3,NA,NA,TGTGCCAGCTCACGCGGGGACCCTACGTCCTTAGATACGCAGAATTTT,CASSRGDPTSLDTQNF
TRBV2,TRBJ1-5,TRBD1,NA,TGTGCCAGCAGGGACAGGGACTATCAGCCCCAGCATTTT,CASRDRDYQPQHF
TRBV7-2,TRBJ2-1,NA,few,TGTGCCAGCAGCTTAGGAGATTCGGAGCAGTTCTTC,CASSLGDSEQFF
TRBV12-3/TRBV12-4,TRBJ1-3,NA,few,TGTGCCAGCAGTTTGGGGCTGAGGAACACCATATATTTT,CASSLGLRNTIYF
TRBV11-2,TRBJ2-3,NA,few,TGTGCCAGCAGCTCCCTTGGGGAAACGACAGATACGCAGTATTTT,CASSSLGETTDTQYF
TRBV5-1,TRBJ2-1,NA,NA,TGCGCCAGCAGCTTGGTCACGGACGGGGCGAAGCAGTTCTTC,CASSLVTDGAKQFF
TRBV4-1,TRBJ2-1,NA,NA,TGCGCCAGCAGCCGTATAGCGACCCCCTACAATGAGCAGTTCTTC,CASSRIATPYNEQFF
TRBV10-2,TRBJ1-1,TRBD1,NA,TGCGCCAGCAGCGGGACAGGGACGTATAGGTCCACTGAAGCTTTCTTT,CASSGTGTYRSTEAFF
TRBV12-3/TRBV12-4,TRBJ2-7,NA,NA,TGTGCCAGCAGTTTAGCGCGGGGCGGGTACGAGCAGTACTTC,CASSLARGGYEQYF
TRBV7-9,TRBJ1-4,NA,NA,TGTGCCAGCAGCTTGAACTTACCGGGACAACTCGGTGAAAAACTGTTTTTT,CASSLNLPGQLGEKLFF
TRBV10-3,TRBJ2-7,NA,NA,TGTGCCATCAGTACCGGGACCCATAAATGGTACGAGCAGTACTTC,CAISTGTHKWYEQYF
TRBV20-1,TRBJ2-7,TRBD2,NA,TGCAGTGCTAGACAATCCGTTGGGACTAGCAGCGAGCAGTACTTC,CSARQSVGTSSEQYF
TRBV28,TRBJ2-2,TRBD1,many,TGTGCCAGCAGCTGGACAGGGAGCACCGGGGAGCTGTTTTTT,CASSWTGSTGELFF
TRBV7-9,TRBJ2-7,TRBD1,few,TGTGCCAGCAGCCCGGACAGGGGACGCGAGCAGTACTTC,CASSPDRGREQYF
TRBV12-3/TRBV12-4,TRBJ2-5,NA,few,TGTGCCAGCAGTATCTCCCGACTAGTAAGCTACCAAGAGACCCAGTACTTC,CASSISRLVSYQETQYF
TRBV20-1,TRBJ1-1,NA,NA,TGCAGTGCTAGCCGACGCAGGGGAGAGAACACTGAAGCTTTCTTT,CSASRRRGENTEAFF